The 30 T cell receptor beta chains below all came from one sample that was sequenced in a study of cytomegalovirus exposure and HLA in healthy donors. PCR involved 60 Vbeta and 13 Jbeta primers. Using immunoSEQ multiplex PCR, the repertoire was profiled, and TCRdb retains in-frame clones only, with some absent. The repertoire holds tens of thousands of clones, with approximately 7.6% as singletons. Sequenced material: PBMCs. The receptors were gathered from a man aged 45 to 65 in good health and CMV-seronegative.

The chain combines TRBV28 with TRBJ1-5; maybe TRBD1 (6 bases). The V gene's germline CDR1 is MDHEN and CDR2 SYDVKM. The CDR3 spans 15 residues. V gave up 3 bases and J gave up 2 bases, with 11 bases separating them. The CDR3: CASSLDSSGNQPQHF. CDR3 bases: TGTGCCAGCAGTTTGGACAGCTCGGGCAATCAGCCCCAGCATTTT.

The chain uses TRBV6-5 and TRBJ2-1, with TRBD2 matching 8 bases. The CDR3 has 13 residues. The V segment lost 6 bases and the J segment 8 bases; nucleotides outside the gene matches: 6. Germline V gene lookup returns CDR1 MNHEY and CDR2 SVGAGI. The CDR3 DNA reads as TGTGCCAGCAGCTGGACTAGCCGGGATGAGCAGTTCTTC. Translation gives CASSWTSRDEQFF.

V usage is TRBV13 and J usage is TRBJ1-3; D call uncertain. CDR1 PRHDT and CDR2 FYEKMQ come from the germline V gene (reference sequence). Trimming pared 0 bases from V and 0 bases from J, leaving 9 bases between. This CDR3 spans 16 amino acids. CDR3 amino acids: CASSLGSGTSGNTIYF. CDR3 nucleotide sequence: TGTGCCAGCAGCTTAGGGTCAGGCACCTCTGGAAACACCATATATTTT. Drawing the rest from reference TRBV13 and TRBJ1-3, the complete variable domain is AAGVIQSPRHLIKEKRETATLKCYPIPRHDTVYWYQQGPGQDPQFLISFYEKMQSDKGSIPDRFSAQQFSDYHSELNMSSLELGDSALYFCASSLGSGTSGNTIYFGEGSWLTVV.

This sequence joins TRBV9 and TRBJ1-3; tentatively, D is TRBD1 (6 bases). Trimming took off 3 bases at V and 2 bases at J, with 12 bases between the two ends. The CDR3 extends over 15 amino acids. CDR1 is SGDLS, CDR2 YYNGEE, per germline. The CDR3 nucleotides are TGTGCCAGCAGCGCAACCGGACAGACTGGAAACACCATATATTTT. Its translation: CASSATGQTGNTIYF.

The sample holds a few counts of this clone. V and J are TRBV7-3 and TRBJ2-2, with TRBD1 as a possible D gene (5 bases). The CDR3 has 13 amino acids. Trimming shortened V by 5 bases and J by 6 bases, and 10 bases separated the two germline ends. Germline V gene data show CDR1 as SGHTA and CDR2 as FQGTGA. CDR3 DNA: TGTGCCAGCAGCGCAGACAGCTCCGGGGAGCTGTTTTTT. It yields the protein CASSADSSGELFF.

There are a few counts of this clone. J is TRBJ2-2 and V is TRBV2; no reliable D call. The germline V gene has CDR1 SNHLY and CDR2 FYNNEI. V lost 6 bases and J 2 bases, leaving 7 bases between the germline ends. The length of the CDR3 is 13 residues. In nucleotides, the CDR3 is TGTGCCAGCAGGTTAGAAAACACCGGGGAGCTGTTTTTT. It is translated as CASRLENTGELFF.

V is TRBV18 and J is TRBJ2-4; D call uncertain. Trimming took off 3 bases at V and 6 bases at J, with 9 bases between the two ends. Per germline, CDR1 KGHSH and CDR2 LQKENI. This CDR3 comprises 13 residues. The CDR3 loop reads CASSPLEANIQYF. The CDR3 DNA is TGTGCCAGCTCACCCCTAGAAGCAAACATTCAGTACTTC.

The gene calls are TRBV5-1 and TRBJ2-3; TRBD2 matches 13 bases. Trimming cost V 0 bases and J 2 bases; bases outside gene matches: 6. The CDR3 is 18 amino acids. The germline V gene has CDR1 SGHRS and CDR2 YFSETQ. This CDR3 reads CASSLGLAGGRTTDTQYF. For the CDR3, the DNA is TGCGCCAGCAGCTTGGGACTAGCGGGGGGCCGGACCACAGATACGCAGTATTTT.

This clone was observed a handful of times. The J gene is TRBJ2-7, the V gene TRBV28; a possible D gene is TRBD2 (5 bases). CDR3 length: 12 amino acids. Germline-derived CDR1 and CDR2 are MDHEN and SYDVKM. Trimming cost V 8 bases and J 1 base, with 9 bases left between them. Here the CDR3 DNA reads TGTGCCAGCCGAGGGTCTTCCTACGAGCAGTACTTC. This translates into CASRGSSYEQYF.

The chain joins TRBV5-1 to TRBJ2-1, with D tentatively TRBD2 (6 bases). The CDR3 is 15 amino acids. In germline, CDR1 is SGHRS, CDR2 YFSETQ. Deletions cut 4 bases from V and 2 bases from J, with 13 bases between. The CDR3 spells CASSQGTEAYNEQFF. The CDR3 DNA sequence: TGCGCCAGCAGCCAAGGGACTGAAGCCTACAATGAGCAGTTCTTC.

The genes are TRBV4-3 and TRBJ2-2, with D possibly matching TRBD1 (6 bases). CDR1 is LGHNA, CDR2 YSLEER, per germline. The CDR3 is made up of 16 amino acids. Trimming pared 4 bases from V and 1 base from J, leaving 13 bases between. In DNA form, the CDR3 reads TGCGCCAGCAGCCCCTCCAGGGGACGGAACACCGGGGAGCTGTTTTTT. It specifies CASSPSRGRNTGELFF.

This clone was detected a few times. The rearrangement links TRBV28 to TRBJ2-7, with TRBD2 matching 15 bases. The J segment lost 7 bases and the V segment lost 11 bases, leaving 18 bases of the junction unmatched. Germline CDR1 reads MDHEN; CDR2 reads SYDVKM. This CDR3 is built from 17 residues. The CDR3 sequence is CAAGSFGLAGGPDEQYF. The DNA of the CDR3 is TGTGCCGCCGGGAGCTTCGGACTAGCGGGAGGGCCGGATGAGCAGTACTTC.

This clone was seen more than once but under ten times. The rearrangement links TRBV6-5 to TRBJ2-5, with a weak D call TRBD2 (6 bases). CDR3 length equals 14 residues. CDR1 and CDR2 (germline): MNHEY, SVGAGI. V lost 0 bases and J lost 3, with 8 bases in between. In nucleotides, the CDR3 is TGTGCCAGCAGTTACTCACGGGGGAAAGAGACCCAGTACTTC. As protein: CASSYSRGKETQYF.

This clone was counted only a few times. This sequence joins TRBV5-1 and TRBJ2-1, with D uncertain. V was pared by 0 bases and J by 1 base, with 5 bases between. The germline V gene has CDR1 SGHRS and CDR2 YFSETQ. The CDR3 totals 14 residues. The CDR3, as DNA: TGCGCCAGCAGCTTGGGTCTGTCCTACAATGAGCAGTTCTTC. Its protein is CASSLGLSYNEQFF.

This clone was recorded a few times. This chain joins TRBV5-1 and TRBJ2-2; D may be TRBD2 (6 bases). With 4 bases removed from V and 1 base from J, the gap between germline ends came to 11 bases. Per germline, CDR1 SGHRS and CDR2 YFSETQ. The CDR3 contains 15 residues. The DNA for the CDR3 is TGCGCCAGCAGCCTTCTAGCGCTGAACACCGGGGAGCTGTTTTTT. This sequence encodes CASSLLALNTGELFF.

V usage is TRBV6-5 and J usage is TRBJ2-3; TRBD1 agrees at 8 bases. With V trimmed by 5 bases and J by 2 bases, 6 bases remained unmatched. CDR3 length equals 15 residues. Germline CDR1 and CDR2: MNHEY and SVGAGI. The CDR3 region has the DNA TGTGCCAGCAGTCCAACAGGGGGTATCACAGATACGCAGTATTTT. Translated, it gives CASSPTGGITDTQYF.

The genes are TRBV19 and TRBJ1-5, with D possibly being TRBD1 (6 bases). Between the trimmed V and J ends, which lost 3 bases and 7 bases, there was a span of 16 bases. The germline CDR1 and CDR2 sequences are LNHDA and SQIVND (reference sequence). CDR3 length: 15 residues. DNA of the CDR3: TGTGCCAGTAGTATTATGGCGGGGGCCTGGCAGCCCCAGCATTTT. It is translated as CASSIMAGAWQPQHF.

This chain uses TRBV15 with TRBJ2-5; the match to TRBD2 covers 10 bases. The CDR3 contains 14 residues. V lost 4 bases to trimming and J lost 3 bases; unmatched junction nucleotides: 2. Germline CDR1 LNHNV, CDR2 YYDKDF (reference sequence). CDR3 coding DNA: TGTGCCACCAGCATGGGACTAGCGAAAGAGACCCAGTACTTC. As protein: CATSMGLAKETQYF.

The CDR3 DNA sequence: TGTGCCAGCCGTACAGCGGGAAGCGGGGCGGGGGGCCTGGAGACCCAGTACTTC. It yields the protein CASRTAGSGAGGLETQYF. The V call is TRBV7-3, the J call TRBJ2-5, with TRBD2 matching 8 bases. Looked up from germline, CDR1 is SGHTA and CDR2 is FQGTGA. The V segment lost 8 bases and the J segment 5 bases; nucleotides outside the gene matches: 22. The length of the CDR3 is 18 residues. The full variable domain, completed using reference TRBV7-3 and TRBJ2-5, is GAGVSQTPSNKVTEKGKYVELRCDPISGHTALYWYRQSLGQGPEFLIYFQGTGAADDSGLPNDRFFAVRPEGSVSTLKIQRTERGDSAVYLCASRTAGSGAGGLETQYFGPGTRLLVL.

This clone showed up just a few times. The rearrangement links TRBV2 to TRBJ2-7; D is perhaps TRBD2 (6 bases). The CDR3 extends over 11 amino acids. Trimming removed 6 bases from V and 3 bases from J, with 6 bases in between. Germline V gene data show CDR1 as SNHLY and CDR2 as FYNNEI. This CDR3 reads CASRGLYEQYF. CDR3 DNA sequence: TGTGCCAGCAGGGGACTCTACGAGCAGTACTTC.

The chain couples TRBV5-1 to TRBJ2-7, with D uncertain. V was trimmed by 0 bases and J by 0 bases, leaving 7 bases between them. CDR1 SGHRS and CDR2 YFSETQ come from the germline V gene. This CDR3 is 14 amino acids long. The CDR3 loop is CASSLALRSYEQYF. The DNA for the CDR3 is TGCGCCAGCAGCTTGGCACTACGCTCCTACGAGCAGTACTTC.

This clone was picked up a small number of times. This sequence joins TRBV29-1 and TRBJ2-1, with TRBD1 matching 11 bases. Germline lookup yields CDR1 SQVTM and CDR2 ANQGSEA. Trimming removed 7 bases from V and 6 bases from J; junction bases left unmatched: 17. The CDR3 covers 17 residues. CDR3 loop: CSAQRGMGQGGGNEQFF. The CDR3 DNA reads as TGCAGCGCCCAAAGGGGGATGGGACAGGGGGGAGGCAATGAGCAGTTCTTC.

This clone has only a few counts. Other DNA sequences in the sample encode the same CDR3. V and J are TRBV28 and TRBJ1-3, with D uncertain. This CDR3 has 12 residues. Trimming left V 3 bases short and J 4 bases short, with 4 bases between. Germline V gene data show CDR1 as MDHEN and CDR2 as SYDVKM. The CDR3 protein is CASSFRGNTIYF. The CDR3 region has the DNA TGTGCCAGCAGTTTCCGGGGAAACACCATATATTTT.

A few counts support this clone. The CDR3 sequence: CASSRLVGQPQHF. CDR3 DNA sequence: TGTGCCAGCAGTCGCCTAGTTGGTCAGCCCCAGCATTTT. The V gene is TRBV28, the J gene TRBJ1-5; D not certain. The CDR3 is 13 residues long. V gave up 5 bases and J gave up 6 bases, with 11 bases separating them. Germline CDR1 and CDR2: MDHEN and SYDVKM.

Only a few counts were recorded for this clone. This sequence joins TRBV7-2 and TRBJ2-3, with D possibly TRBD1 on 5 matching bases. With 3 bases removed from V and 5 bases from J, the gap between germline ends came to 6 bases. CDR3 length equals 12 residues. Germline V CDR1 and CDR2: SGHTA, FQGNSA. CDR3 loop: CASSFQGDTQYF. The CDR3 DNA reads as TGTGCCAGCAGCTTTCAGGGAGATACGCAGTATTTT.

This clone turned up a few times. The chain employs TRBV28 and TRBJ2-7; perhaps TRBD2 as D (6 bases). The CDR3 runs 15 residues. Looked up from germline, CDR1 is MDHEN and CDR2 is SYDVKM. The ends were cut back, 4 bases at V and 4 bases at J, with 17 bases in the middle. The CDR3 is CASSSDGGARYEQYF. The CDR3 DNA sequence: TGTGCCAGCAGTTCCGATGGAGGGGCGCGATACGAGCAGTACTTC.

This chain links TRBV7-8 with TRBJ2-1; 7 bases agree with TRBD1. The CDR3 length is 14 residues. Germline trimming cut 5 bases from V and 3 bases from J; bases unmatched to any gene: 4. From germline, CDR1 is SGHVS and CDR2 FQNEAQ. CDR3 bases: TGTGCCAGCAGCCCCCGGGACAGCTACAATGAGCAGTTCTTC. This translates into CASSPRDSYNEQFF.

The chain joins TRBV5-1 to TRBJ1-4, with 11 positions matching TRBD1. With 3 bases clipped from V and 6 bases from J, the junction kept 1 base outside the gene matches. The germline V gene has CDR1 SGHRS and CDR2 YFSETQ. The CDR3 consists of 14 residues. CDR3 sequence reads: CASSSGQGDEKLFF. CDR3 sequence (DNA): TGCGCCAGCAGCTCGGGACAGGGGGATGAAAAACTGTTTTTT.

This clone has more than one count but fewer than ten. The chain combines TRBV6-1 with TRBJ1-6; weak D call: TRBD1 (6 bases). CDR3 size: 15 residues. V lost 8 bases, J lost 10 bases, and 21 bases lay in between. Germline CDR1 is MNHNS and CDR2 is SASEGT. The CDR3 is CASRISGGARSPLHF. The CDR3 DNA sequence: TGTGCCAGCCGAATAAGTGGGGGGGCAAGATCACCCCTCCACTTT.

This clone was observed a few times. The V and J genes are TRBV11-2 and TRBJ1-1; no clear D gene. The CDR3 runs to 14 residues. Trimming shortened V by 3 bases and J by 2 bases, and 10 bases separated the two germline ends. Per the germline V gene, CDR1 is SGHAT and CDR2 is FQNNGV. The CDR3 DNA reads as TGTGCCAGCAGCTTGGTGCAGGCCAACACTGAAGCTTTCTTT. It specifies CASSLVQANTEAFF.